At least ten counts were recorded for the clone carrying this T cell receptor (beta chain). Its antigen is not identified. The record originates from a study of immune heterogeneity within non-small cell lung tumors. TCR beta CDR3 amplification used multiplex PCR with 32 V and 13 J primers. TCRdb processed the multiplex PCR reads anew with MiXCR; each CDR3 protein has one entry. The data contain 30,000 to 40,000 distinct CDR3 sequences, more than 25% of them seen just once; the ten biggest clones take up 4%. Looked up from germline, CDR1 is GTSNPN and CDR2 is SVGIG (reference sequence). This CDR3 is 13 amino acids long. Trimming removed 0 bases at V and 2 bases at J, with 7 bases between. TCRs were amplified from approximately 0.65 ug gDNA of bulk tumor per sample. Several biopsies were spaced far apart within each primary tumor and obtained as surgery took place. With untreated, newly diagnosed non-small cell lung cancer, the patients went on to undergo curative surgery. It was newly diagnosed non-small cell lung cancer patients having surgery with curative intent who served as donors.

Overall study results and limits: High-frequency clones unique to single sites coexisted with identical dominant CDR3 beta clonotypes that recurred across tumor sites within a patient.

The chain has TRBV30 and TRBJ1-2; D is unresolved. The clonotype comes from a man aged 35 to 55 with non-small cell lung cancer. Material for sequencing was lung tumor tissue. This CDR3 reads CAWSVHANYGYTF. Written as DNA, the CDR3 is TGTGCCTGGAGTGTACACGCAAACTATGGCTACACCTTC.